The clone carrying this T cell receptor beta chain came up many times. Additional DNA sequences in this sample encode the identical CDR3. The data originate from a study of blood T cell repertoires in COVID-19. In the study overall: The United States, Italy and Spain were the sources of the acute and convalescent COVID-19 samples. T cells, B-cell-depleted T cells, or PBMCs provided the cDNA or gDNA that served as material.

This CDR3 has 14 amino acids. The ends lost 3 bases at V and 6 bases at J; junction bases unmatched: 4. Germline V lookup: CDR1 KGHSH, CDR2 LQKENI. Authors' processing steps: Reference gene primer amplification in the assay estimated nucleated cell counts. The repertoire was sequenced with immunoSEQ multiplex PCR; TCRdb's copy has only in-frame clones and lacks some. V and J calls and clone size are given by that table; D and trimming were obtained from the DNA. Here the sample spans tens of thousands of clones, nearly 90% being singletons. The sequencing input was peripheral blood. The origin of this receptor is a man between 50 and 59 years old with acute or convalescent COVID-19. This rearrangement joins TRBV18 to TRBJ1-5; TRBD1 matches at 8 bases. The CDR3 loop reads CASSPTGAVQPQHF. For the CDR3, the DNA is TGTGCCAGCTCACCGACAGGGGCAGTTCAGCCCCAGCATTTT.